This entry lists 31 T cell receptor beta chains sequenced from one sample in a study of blood T cell repertoires in COVID-19. The table came from immunoSEQ multiplex PCR; TCRdb's copy has only in-frame clones and leaves some out. Of 150,000 to 200,000 clones in the sample, over 60% are singletons; the top ten hold approximately 26%. The sample comprised peripheral blood. These TCRs come from a woman aged 65 to 85 with acute or convalescent COVID-19.

The chain combines TRBV6-1 with TRBJ2-7; weak D call: TRBD2 (5 bases). The germline CDR1 and CDR2 sequences are MNHNS and SASEGT. The CDR3 spans 14 residues. Between the trimmed V and J ends, which lost 3 bases and 5 bases, there was a span of 14 bases. The CDR3 DNA reads TGTGCCAGCAGTGATTTGTGGACTTCGGACGAGCAGTACTTC. Translated, it gives CASSDLWTSDEQYF.

V gene TRBV15 combines with J gene TRBJ2-7; TRBD1 might be the D (5 bases). The CDR3 totals 14 residues. Deletions cut 3 bases from V and 7 bases from J, with 16 bases between. Germline V gives CDR1 LNHNV, CDR2 YYDKDF (reference sequence). The CDR3 loop reads CATSSRLQGLEQYF. The CDR3 DNA is TGTGCCACCAGCAGTCGTTTGCAGGGTTTAGAGCAGTACTTC. Full variable domain (rest looked up from reference TRBV15 and TRBJ2-7): DAMVIQNPRYQVTQFGKPVTLSCSQTLNHNVMYWYQQKSSQAPKLLFHYYDKDFNNEADTPDNFQSRRPNTSFCFLDIRSPGLGDTAMYLCATSSRLQGLEQYFGPGTRLTVT.

This clone was counted only a few times. The chain joins TRBV7-7 to TRBJ2-1, with 8 bases that match TRBD2. V lost 5 bases to trimming and J lost 5 bases; unmatched junction nucleotides: 11. The V gene's germline CDR1 is SSHAT and CDR2 FNYEAQ (reference sequence). CDR3 length: 16 amino acids. The CDR3 reads CASSLLGGRSNNEQFF. CDR3 DNA sequence: TGTGCCAGCAGCCTGCTCGGCGGGAGGTCCAACAATGAGCAGTTCTTC.

This clone appeared a single time. V is TRBV29-1 and J is TRBJ2-3, with D possibly TRBD2 on 5 matching bases. CDR1 and CDR2 from the germline V gene are SQVTM and ANQGSEA. This CDR3 has 13 amino acids. V lost 1 base to trimming and J lost 5 bases, with 10 bases between them. The CDR3 region is CSVEAGLIDTQYF. The CDR3 DNA sequence: TGCAGCGTTGAAGCCGGACTGATAGATACGCAGTATTTT.

This clone was seen a single time. The chain uses TRBV9 and TRBJ1-2, with 7 bases that match TRBD1. This CDR3 is 15 amino acids long. CDR1 is SGDLS, CDR2 YYNGEE, per germline. Trimming cost V 0 bases and J 0 bases; bases outside gene matches: 2. The chain's CDR3 is CASSVAGQTNYGYTF. DNA for the CDR3: TGTGCCAGCAGCGTAGCGGGACAGACTAACTATGGCTACACCTTC.

The J gene is TRBJ2-1, the V gene TRBV27; a possible D gene is TRBD2 (6 bases). There are 17 residues in the CDR3. Germline assignment: CDR1 MNHEY and CDR2 SMNVEV (reference sequence). The germline V and J ends were trimmed by 9 bases and 4 bases, with 25 bases remaining between them. CDR3 nucleotide sequence: TGTGCCAGTCACGGCGGGGTTCTCGGAGACCAATACAATGAGCAGTTCTTC. Encoded protein: CASHGGVLGDQYNEQFF.

The chain carries TRBV23-1 and TRBJ2-5; possibly TRBD2 for D (5 bases). TRBV23-1 is an ORF; its function is uncertain. V was trimmed by 3 bases and J by 6 bases, leaving 17 bases between them. The CDR3 extends over 15 amino acids. CDR3 region: CASSQPEGYRQTQYF. The CDR3 DNA is TGCGCCAGCAGTCAGCCCGAGGGATACCGCCAGACCCAGTACTTC.

This clone has more than one count but fewer than ten. The chain combines TRBV5-1 with TRBJ2-3; weak D call: TRBD2 (5 bases). The CDR3 loop spans 16 amino acids. From germline, CDR1 is SGHRS and CDR2 YFSETQ. V shed 0 bases and J shed 1 base, with 12 bases lying between them. The DNA for the CDR3 is TGCGCCAGCAGCTTGGTGGCAGCGGCAGGCACAGATACGCAGTATTTT. Translating it yields CASSLVAAAGTDTQYF.

The V and J genes are TRBV3-1 (or the pseudogene TRBV3-2) and TRBJ2-2; maybe TRBD2 (6 bases). The CDR3 consists of 16 residues. V lost 4 bases and J lost 2, with 14 bases in between. Germline V gene data show CDR1 as LGHDT and CDR2 as YNNKEL (reference sequence). The chain's CDR3 is CASSLTLAPNTGELFF. The CDR3 region has the DNA TGTGCCAGCAGCCTCACCCTAGCGCCAAACACCGGGGAGCTGTTTTTT.

This rearrangement joins TRBV14 to TRBJ1-3; no firm D call. CDR1 is SGHDN and CDR2 is FVKESK in the germline V gene. V shed 1 base and J shed 0 bases, with 10 bases lying between them. The CDR3 totals 16 residues. CDR3 region: CASSQAGPSSGNTIYF. CDR3 DNA sequence: TGTGCCAGCAGCCAAGCTGGGCCCAGCTCTGGAAACACCATATATTTT.

V is TRBV18 and J is TRBJ1-3; 7 bases map to TRBD1. V dropped 6 bases and J dropped 2; count of bases not matched to a gene: 10. Germline V gives CDR1 KGHSH, CDR2 LQKENI. The CDR3 is 16 residues long. The CDR3: CASSYSGTATGNTIYF. CDR3 nucleotides: TGTGCCAGCTCTTACTCCGGGACAGCAACTGGAAACACCATATATTTT. The full variable domain, completed using reference TRBV18 and TRBJ1-3, is NAGVMQNPRHLVRRRGQEARLRCSPMKGHSHVYWYRQLPEEGLKFMVYLQKENIIDESGMPKERFSAEFPKEGPSILRIQQVVRGDSAAYFCASSYSGTATGNTIYFGEGSWLTVV.

The chain combines TRBV5-1 with TRBJ2-1, with 12 bases aligning to TRBD2. Germline CDR1 and CDR2: SGHRS and YFSETQ. The CDR3 covers 16 residues. V shed 4 bases, J shed 6 bases, and the junction held 8 bases outside the gene matches. CDR3 protein: CASSTWTSGALNEQFF. The CDR3, as DNA: TGCGCCAGCAGCACCTGGACTAGCGGGGCCCTCAATGAGCAGTTCTTC.

The chain has TRBV24-1 and TRBJ2-1; 9 bases match TRBD2. Germline V gene data show CDR1 as KGHDR and CDR2 as SFDVKD. Losses at the gene ends were 0 bases for V and 8 bases for J; bases not matched to a gene: 10. The CDR3 length is 17 residues. CDR3 region: CATSDLTAGGALHEQFF. The CDR3 nucleotides are TGTGCCACCAGTGATTTGACGGCGGGAGGGGCTCTGCATGAGCAGTTCTTC.

The chain combines TRBV30 with TRBJ2-5; D possibly corresponds to TRBD1 (6 bases). Looked up from germline, CDR1 is GTSNPN and CDR2 is SVGIG (reference sequence). V lost 8 bases, J lost 3 bases, and 10 bases lay in between. CDR3 length equals 11 residues. The CDR3 loop reads CAAGDEETQYF. Here the CDR3 DNA reads TGTGCCGCAGGGGATGAAGAGACCCAGTACTTC.

This rearrangement joins TRBV2 to TRBJ2-3; D remains ambiguous. Germline assignment: CDR1 SNHLY and CDR2 FYNNEI. The CDR3 contains 11 residues. V was pared by 6 bases and J by 5 bases, with 6 bases between. DNA of the CDR3: TGTGCCAGCAGGCTCGGAGATACGCAGTATTTT. This translates into CASRLGDTQYF.

The rearrangement uses TRBV7-3 and TRBJ2-7; 8 nucleotides line up with TRBD1. Germline trimming cut 4 bases from V and 5 bases from J; bases unmatched to any gene: 4. This CDR3 is built from 13 residues. CDR1 SGHTA and CDR2 FQGTGA come from the germline V gene. The CDR3 DNA reads TGTGCCAGCAGCTCGGACAGGGACCACGAGCAGTACTTC. This gives the protein CASSSDRDHEQYF. Full variable domain (outside the CDR3, taken from reference TRBV7-3 and TRBJ2-7): GAGVSQTPSNKVTEKGKYVELRCDPISGHTALYWYRQSLGQGPEFLIYFQGTGAADDSGLPNDRFFAVRPEGSVSTLKIQRTERGDSAVYLCASSSDRDHEQYFGPGTRLTVT.

This clone was counted a single time. V usage is TRBV11-3 and J usage is TRBJ1-1; D is possibly TRBD1 (6 bases). Germline CDR1 reads SGHNT; CDR2 reads YENEEA. This CDR3 region has 13 residues. Trimming shortened V by 3 bases and J by 8 bases, and 13 bases separated the two germline ends. The CDR3 protein is CASSFDRTSEAFF. CDR3 nucleotide sequence: TGTGCCAGCAGCTTTGACAGGACCTCGGAAGCTTTCTTT.

This chain uses TRBV5-4 with TRBJ2-2; 14 nucleotides align to TRBD2. V was pared by 4 bases and J by 2 bases, with 7 bases of the junction left unmatched. Germline-derived CDR1 and CDR2 are SGHNT and YYREEE (reference sequence). The length of the CDR3 is 18 residues. The CDR3 is CASSRLAGGPGNTGELFF. The CDR3 DNA is TGTGCCAGCAGCAGACTAGCGGGAGGGCCAGGAAACACCGGGGAGCTGTTTTTT.

This clone was detected a few times. The rearrangement uses TRBV19 and TRBJ1-5, with a possible D match to TRBD1 (6 bases). V was trimmed by 5 bases and J by 11 bases, leaving 19 bases between them. The CDR3 spans 14 residues. Germline V lookup: CDR1 LNHDA, CDR2 SQIVND (reference sequence). CDR3 DNA sequence: TGTGCCAGTAGTCAGACCGGGACACTTTCGGCCCAGCATTTT. Translated, it gives CASSQTGTLSAQHF.

The chain has TRBV7-2 and TRBJ2-2; D call uncertain. Germline CDR1 is SGHTA and CDR2 is FQGNSA. Deletions cut 2 bases from V and 0 bases from J, with 10 bases between. This CDR3 is 16 amino acids long. The CDR3 sequence: CASSLSPRPNTGELFF. The CDR3 DNA reads TGTGCCAGCAGCTTAAGCCCGCGGCCGAACACCGGGGAGCTGTTTTTT.

The gene calls are TRBV7-2 and TRBJ1-5; no firm D call. Germline V CDR1 and CDR2: SGHTA, FQGNSA. The CDR3 runs 12 residues. The V and J ends lost 5 bases and 8 bases respectively, with 10 bases between them. The CDR3 reads CASSRSLEPQHF. The CDR3 DNA follows: TGTGCCAGCAGCCGTAGCCTGGAGCCCCAGCATTTT.

This clone came up once. The chain links TRBV2 to TRBJ2-3; TRBD1 aligns across 8 bases. The J segment lost 2 bases and the V segment lost 3 bases, leaving 1 base of the junction unmatched. There are 14 residues in the CDR3. Per germline, CDR1 SNHLY and CDR2 FYNNEI. The CDR3, as DNA: TGTGCCAGCAGTGAGACAGGGGCCACAGATACGCAGTATTTT. Protein sequence: CASSETGATDTQYF.

The chain couples TRBV4-1 to TRBJ2-1; 7 bases line up with TRBD2. Trimming removed 1 base from V and 3 bases from J; junction bases left unmatched: 6. The germline gives CDR1 MGHRA, CDR2 YSYEKL. CDR3 length equals 16 residues. The CDR3 loop reads CASSQGLAPNYNEQFF. The CDR3 nucleotides read TGCGCCAGCAGCCAAGGACTAGCTCCAAACTACAATGAGCAGTTCTTC.

The chain is built from TRBV6-2 or TRBV6-3 and TRBJ2-7; 12 nucleotides align to TRBD2. There are 14 residues in the CDR3. Trimming at V came to 5 bases and at J to 2 bases, leaving 1 base not matched to a gene. Looked up from germline, CDR1 is MNHEY and CDR2 is SVGEGT. DNA of the CDR3: TGTGCCAGCAGTCGGACTAGCGGGACCTACGAGCAGTACTTC. Protein sequence: CASSRTSGTYEQYF.

The CDR3 is CASSRGHRAGELFF. CDR3 DNA: TGTGCCAGCAGCAGGGGGCATCGAGCCGGGGAGCTGTTTTTT. This chain connects TRBV7-3 to TRBJ2-2; 7 positions agree with TRBD1. Germline-derived CDR1 and CDR2 are SGHTA and FQGTGA. The V segment lost 5 bases and the J segment 6 bases; nucleotides outside the gene matches: 6. The CDR3 has 14 residues.

This chain joins TRBV27 and TRBJ2-1; D is possibly TRBD2 (7 bases). Germline values: CDR1 MNHEY, CDR2 SMNVEV (reference sequence). This CDR3 comprises 15 residues. Trimming stripped 3 bases from V and 1 base from J, with 10 bases between. The CDR3 DNA reads TGTGCCAGCAGTTTGGGGGGGGCTTCCTACAATGAGCAGTTCTTC. Residues: CASSLGGASYNEQFF.

This rearrangement joins TRBV19 to TRBJ1-2, with D possibly TRBD1 on 5 matching bases. The CDR3 length is 14 residues. Per the germline V gene, CDR1 is LNHDA and CDR2 is SQIVND (reference sequence). V was trimmed by 5 bases and J by 5 bases, leaving 15 bases between them. The CDR3 DNA reads as TGTGCCAGTAGTCAGGCAGGGCGTTTTTATGGCTACACCTTC. Translating it yields CASSQAGRFYGYTF.

V is TRBV29-1 and J is TRBJ2-2, with no clear D. Germline CDR1 reads SQVTM; CDR2 reads ANQGSEA. The CDR3 extends over 13 amino acids. Trimming took off 4 bases at V and 1 base at J, with 7 bases between the two ends. CDR3 in amino acids: CSVGAGNTGELFF. CDR3 nucleotides: TGCAGCGTTGGGGCAGGGAACACCGGGGAGCTGTTTTTT.

This sequence joins TRBV5-6 and TRBJ1-2; D not certain. V dropped 6 bases and J dropped 5 bases, with 14 bases sitting between them. The CDR3 loop spans 13 amino acids. In germline, CDR1 is SGHDT, CDR2 YYEEEE. CDR3 protein: CASTLLRAYGYTF. The CDR3 region has the DNA TGTGCCAGCACCCTACTTAGAGCTTATGGCTACACCTTC.

The chain employs TRBV5-1 and TRBJ2-3; TRBD2 might be the D (6 bases). The length of the CDR3 is 19 residues. Trimming shortened V by 0 bases and J by 1 base, and 21 bases separated the two germline ends. Germline CDR1 reads SGHRS; CDR2 reads YFSETQ. The CDR3 region has the DNA TGCGCCAGCAGCTTGGCTTCGGGACTGATAAGGGACGGCACAGATACGCAGTATTTT. Protein: CASSLASGLIRDGTDTQYF.

This chain uses TRBV5-4 with TRBJ2-2, with 7 bases identical to TRBD2. CDR3 length: 17 amino acids. V was clipped by 4 bases and J by 4 bases; unmatched bases: 13. CDR1 and CDR2 (germline): SGHNT, YYREEE (reference sequence). Here the CDR3 DNA reads TGTGCCAGCAGCCCCCGGGGATCCGGGAGGCTCACCGGGGAGCTGTTTTTT. Amino acid sequence: CASSPRGSGRLTGELFF.